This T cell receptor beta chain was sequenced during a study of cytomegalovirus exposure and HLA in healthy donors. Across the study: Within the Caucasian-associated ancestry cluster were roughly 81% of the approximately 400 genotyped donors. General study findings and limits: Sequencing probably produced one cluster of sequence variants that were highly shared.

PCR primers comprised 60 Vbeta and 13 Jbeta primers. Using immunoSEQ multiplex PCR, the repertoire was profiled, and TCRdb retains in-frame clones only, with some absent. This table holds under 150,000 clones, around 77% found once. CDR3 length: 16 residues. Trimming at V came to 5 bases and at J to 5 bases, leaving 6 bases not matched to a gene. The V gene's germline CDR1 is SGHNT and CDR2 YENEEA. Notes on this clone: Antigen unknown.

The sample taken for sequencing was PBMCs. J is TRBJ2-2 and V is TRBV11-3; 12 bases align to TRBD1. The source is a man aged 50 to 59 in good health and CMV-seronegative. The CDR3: CASSAGTGGPTGELFF. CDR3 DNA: TGTGCCAGCAGCGCCGGGACAGGGGGCCCGACCGGGGAGCTGTTTTTT.